Below are 9 T cell receptor beta chains sequenced from a single sample in a study of spatial heterogeneity in lung cancer. General observations from the study: Counts of expanded alpha and beta TCRs within tumors tracked the tumor nonsynonymous mutation count.

Time point reported: sample taken at primary tumor resection. TCRdb fed the 5' RACE reads into MiXCR, producing one record per CDR3 protein. The sample contains 9,500 to 11,000 distinct CDR3 sequences, roughly 12% of which appear only once. Their antigens remain unidentified. The source was lung tumor tissue, collected at surgery. The origin of the receptors is a male donor with early-stage non-small cell lung cancer.

This clonotype is judged large. The V gene is TRBV12-3 or TRBV12-4, the J gene TRBJ1-4; D is unclear. V was trimmed by 2 bases and J by 3 bases, leaving 10 bases between them. The CDR3 length is 15 residues. Here the CDR3 reads CASSLSSGPNEKLFF. The CDR3 DNA is TGTGCCAGCAGTTTATCATCCGGGCCTAATGAAAAACTGTTTTTT.

In its sample, this clonotype ranks as medium-sized. The V and J genes are TRBV7-2 and TRBJ2-5; 9 nucleotides line up with TRBD2. This CDR3 contains 14 residues. Germline CDR1 is SGHTA and CDR2 is FQGNSA. Trimming took 11 bases from V and 4 from J; bases not matched to a gene: 11. Written as DNA, the CDR3 is TGTGCCTCCACGCGGCGGGAGGGCCCAGAGACCCAGTACTTC. Its translation: CASTRREGPETQYF.

This clonotype was picked up many times. The CDR3 loop is CASSLLESIQETQYF. The CDR3 region has the DNA TGTGCCAGCAGTTTACTAGAATCAATCCAAGAGACCCAGTACTTC. The chain employs TRBV12-3 or TRBV12-4 and TRBJ2-5; D uncertain. Trimming took 2 bases from V and 1 from J, leaving 11 bases between them. This CDR3 has 15 amino acids.

This clonotype was recorded a few times. The chain is built from TRBV7-2 and TRBJ2-7; TRBD1 matches 8 bases. Trimming cost V 2 bases and J 3 bases; bases outside gene matches: 6. CDR3 length: 15 residues. CDR1 SGHTA and CDR2 FQGNSA come from the germline V gene. The DNA for the CDR3 is TGTGCCAGCAGCTTACAGGGGGCGCGTCACTACGAGCAGTACGTC. Protein: CASSLQGARHYEQYV.

This clonotype is classed as medium-sized. The genes are TRBV9 and TRBJ2-1; TRBD1 agrees at 10 bases. The ends lost 4 bases at V and 8 bases at J; junction bases unmatched: 15. The CDR3 spans 17 residues. The germline V gene has CDR1 SGDLS and CDR2 YYNGEE. The CDR3 DNA is TGTGCCAGCAGCCCATCATTCGGGACAGGGGTTGTCGATGAGCAGTTCTTC. Translation gives CASSPSFGTGVVDEQFF.

This clonotype is deemed medium-sized. As DNA, the CDR3 is TGTGCCAGCAGCTTTAGGTGGCAGGTGGTAACTGAAGCTTTCTTT. It translates to CASSFRWQVVTEAFF. The genes are TRBV7-2 and TRBJ1-1; D is uncertain. Trimming pared 3 bases from V and 5 bases from J, leaving 16 bases between. The germline V gene has CDR1 SGHTA and CDR2 FQGNSA. The CDR3 has 15 residues.

At least ten counts were recorded for this clonotype. This chain uses TRBV5-1 with TRBJ2-5, with D maybe TRBD2 (6 bases). The CDR3 extends over 14 amino acids. Germline loops: CDR1 SGHRS, CDR2 YFSETQ. The germline V and J ends were trimmed by 4 bases and 5 bases, with 15 bases remaining between them. This chain's CDR3 is CASSRLVGSETQYF. The DNA of the CDR3 is TGCGCCAGCAGCCGACTAGTTGGTTCGGAGACCCAGTACTTC. Full variable domain (outside the CDR3, taken from reference TRBV5-1 and TRBJ2-5): KAGVTQTPRYLIKTRGQQVTLSCSPISGHRSVSWYQQTPGQGLQFLFEYFSETQRNKGNFPGRFSGRQFSNSRSEMNVSTLELGDSALYLCASSRLVGSETQYFGPGTRLLVL.

This clonotype counts as large. The chain combines TRBV12-3 or TRBV12-4 with TRBJ1-2; no definite D call. The CDR3 is 13 amino acids. V lost 5 bases and J lost 0, with 7 bases in between. The CDR3 loop reads CASSLGTNYGYTF. The CDR3 nucleotides read TGTGCCAGCAGTCTCGGGACTAACTATGGCTACACCTTC.

This clonotype was seen repeatedly, ten times or more. The chain combines TRBV20-1 with TRBJ2-7; 11 bases are shared with TRBD2. V shed 5 bases, J shed 3 bases, and the junction held 6 bases outside the gene matches. From germline, CDR1 is DFQATT and CDR2 SNEGSKA (reference sequence). The CDR3 extends over 14 amino acids. The CDR3 region has the DNA TGCAGTGCTCCAACTAGCGGGAGCGTCTACGAGCAGTACTTC. It specifies CSAPTSGSVYEQYF.